This T cell receptor (beta chain) was found in a study of cytomegalovirus exposure and HLA in healthy donors. Concerning this clone: What it binds is unknown.

General study findings and limits: DRB1 showed the most TCR associations and HLA-C the fewest in a later analysis, as rates varied by HLA locus. Associated with cytomegalovirus, according to the listing, were 150 to 200 TCR beta chains.

It was with 60 Vbeta and 13 Jbeta primers that the PCR ran. Measured with immunoSEQ multiplex PCR; TCRdb has only the in-frame clones, and not every one. The data show around 200,000 clones, approximately 84% seen once. The sequence was obtained from a woman aged 40 to 50 in good health and CMV-seronegative. Sequencing was done on a sample of PBMCs.

CDR3 DNA: TGTGCCAGCAGCTTAGAACAGGGACGTTACGAGCAGTACTTC. Translation: CASSLEQGRYEQYF. The chain is built from TRBV7-9 and TRBJ2-7, with D possibly matching TRBD1 (6 bases). V was cut by 1 base and J by 4 bases, with 11 bases left in between. CDR3 length equals 14 residues. Germline V gene lookup returns CDR1 SEHNR and CDR2 FQNEAQ (reference sequence).